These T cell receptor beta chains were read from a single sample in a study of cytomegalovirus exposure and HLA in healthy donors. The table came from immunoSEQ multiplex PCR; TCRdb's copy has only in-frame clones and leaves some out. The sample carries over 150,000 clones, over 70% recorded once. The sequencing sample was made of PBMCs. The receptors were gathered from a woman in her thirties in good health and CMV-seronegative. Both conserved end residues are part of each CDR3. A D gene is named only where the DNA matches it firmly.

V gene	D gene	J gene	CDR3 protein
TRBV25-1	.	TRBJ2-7	CASSDHREDEQYF
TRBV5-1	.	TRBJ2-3	CASSSPERAHGTQYF
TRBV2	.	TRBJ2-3	CASSEVRVFGTDTQYF
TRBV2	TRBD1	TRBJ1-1	CASKTGVSDTEAFF
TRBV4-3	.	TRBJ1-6	CASSQDRYGSSYNSPLHF
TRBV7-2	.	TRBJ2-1	CASSLVAGAFNEQFF
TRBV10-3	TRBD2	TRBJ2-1	CAISDPRGGMNEQFF
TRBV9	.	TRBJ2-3	CASSVATEGTDTQYF
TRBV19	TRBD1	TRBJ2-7	CASSIRGQARTYEQYF
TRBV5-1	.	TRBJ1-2	CASSLEGTKNYGYTF
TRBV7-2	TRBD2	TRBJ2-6	CASSLVAGGTGANVLTF